This T cell receptor (beta chain) was documented in a study of immune heterogeneity within non-small cell lung tumors. TCRs were amplified from roughly 650 ng gDNA of bulk tumor per sample. Taken during surgery, several biopsies per primary tumor were spaced as far apart as possible within the tumor mass. Each patient presented with untreated, newly diagnosed non-small cell lung cancer and received curative surgery. Trimming shortened V by 2 bases and J by 6 bases, and 13 bases separated the two germline ends. CDR3 length: 14 residues. Study outcomes and limitations: Patients largely differed in their high-frequency T-cell receptor beta clonotypes. Local T-cell clonality was recorded as moderately but significantly correlated with local tumor mutational burden, with R around 0.34.

Multiplex PCR was performed with 32 V and 13 J primers, and it amplified TCR beta CDR3. One entry per CDR3 protein, called by TCRdb with MiXCR from the multiplex PCR reads. Of roughly 9,900 distinct CDR3 sequences listed, more than 25% are singletons. By its share, this clonotype is medium-sized. The antigen remains undetermined. The chain is built from TRBV12-3 or TRBV12-4 and TRBJ1-2; D unclear. Sequences were obtained from lung tumor tissue. This receptor was identified in a woman aged 55-75 years with non-small cell lung cancer. In DNA form, the CDR3 reads TGTGCCAGCAGTTTAATAAGAGGGTTGAATGGCTACACCTTC. This gives the protein CASSLIRGLNGYTF.